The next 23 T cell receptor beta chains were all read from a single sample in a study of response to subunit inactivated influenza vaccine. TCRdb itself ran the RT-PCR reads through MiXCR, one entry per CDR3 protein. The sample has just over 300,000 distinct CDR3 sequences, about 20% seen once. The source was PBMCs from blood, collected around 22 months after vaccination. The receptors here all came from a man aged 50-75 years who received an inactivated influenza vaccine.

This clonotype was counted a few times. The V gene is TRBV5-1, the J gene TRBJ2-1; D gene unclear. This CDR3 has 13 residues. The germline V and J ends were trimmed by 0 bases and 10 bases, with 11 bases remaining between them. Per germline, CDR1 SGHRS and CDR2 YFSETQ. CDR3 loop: CASSLVSFREQFF. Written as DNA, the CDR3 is TGCGCCAGCAGCTTGGTTTCGTTCCGGGAGCAGTTCTTC.

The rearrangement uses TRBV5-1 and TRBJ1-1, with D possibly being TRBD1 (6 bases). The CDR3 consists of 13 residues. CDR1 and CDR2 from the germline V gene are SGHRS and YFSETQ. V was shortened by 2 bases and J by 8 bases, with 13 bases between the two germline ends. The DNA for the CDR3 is TGCGCCAGCAGCTTTTTACTCAGGGGAGAAGCTTTCTTT. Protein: CASSFLLRGEAFF.

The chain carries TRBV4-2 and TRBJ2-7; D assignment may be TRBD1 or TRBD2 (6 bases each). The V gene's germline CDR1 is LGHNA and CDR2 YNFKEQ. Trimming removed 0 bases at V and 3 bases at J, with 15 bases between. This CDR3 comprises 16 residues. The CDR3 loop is CASSQEWGDTNYEQYF. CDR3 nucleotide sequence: TGTGCCAGCAGCCAAGAATGGGGGGACACTAACTACGAGCAGTACTTC.

CDR3 in amino acids: CASSQSGNEQFF. CDR3 coding DNA: TGTGCCAGCAGCCAGTCGGGCAATGAGCAGTTCTTC. This chain connects TRBV3-1 to TRBJ2-1, with D hard to call. This CDR3 spans 12 amino acids. The V end lost 3 bases, the J end lost 6 bases, and 6 bases lay between the germline ends. CDR1 and CDR2 (germline): LGHDT, YNNKEL (reference sequence).

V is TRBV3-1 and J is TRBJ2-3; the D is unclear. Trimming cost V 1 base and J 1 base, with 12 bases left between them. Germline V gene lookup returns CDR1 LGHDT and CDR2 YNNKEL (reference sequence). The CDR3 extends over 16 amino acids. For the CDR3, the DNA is TGTGCCAGCAGCCAAGCCCGGGCCTCAGGCACAGATACGCAGTATTTT. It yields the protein CASSQARASGTDTQYF.

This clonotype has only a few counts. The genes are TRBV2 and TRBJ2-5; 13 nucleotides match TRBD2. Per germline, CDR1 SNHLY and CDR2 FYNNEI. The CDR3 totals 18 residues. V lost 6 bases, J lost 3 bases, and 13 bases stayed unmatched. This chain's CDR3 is CASSGTSGNHILKETQYF. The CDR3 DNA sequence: TGTGCCAGCAGCGGGACTAGCGGGAACCATATACTGAAAGAGACCCAGTACTTC.

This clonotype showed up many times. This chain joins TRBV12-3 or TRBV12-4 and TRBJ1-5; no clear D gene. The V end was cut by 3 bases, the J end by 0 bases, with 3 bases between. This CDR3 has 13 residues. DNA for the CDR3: TGTGCCAGCAGTTTTGGTAGCAATCAGCCCCAGCATTTT. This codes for CASSFGSNQPQHF.

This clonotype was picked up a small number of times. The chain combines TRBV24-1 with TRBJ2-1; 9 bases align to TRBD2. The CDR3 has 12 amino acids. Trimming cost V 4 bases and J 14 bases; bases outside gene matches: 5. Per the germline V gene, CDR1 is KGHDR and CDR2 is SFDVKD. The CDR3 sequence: CATSDIAGVEFF. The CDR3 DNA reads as TGTGCCACCAGTGACATAGCGGGAGTCGAGTTCTTC.

Here the CDR3 reads CSASQERGLAANIQYF. Here the CDR3 DNA reads TGCAGTGCCAGTCAAGAGCGCGGACTAGCGGCTAACATTCAGTACTTC. V and J are TRBV20-1 and TRBJ2-4; 10 bases are shared with TRBD2. Per the germline V gene, CDR1 is DFQATT and CDR2 is SNEGSKA (reference sequence). The CDR3 contains 16 residues. V dropped 6 bases and J dropped 7; count of bases not matched to a gene: 15.

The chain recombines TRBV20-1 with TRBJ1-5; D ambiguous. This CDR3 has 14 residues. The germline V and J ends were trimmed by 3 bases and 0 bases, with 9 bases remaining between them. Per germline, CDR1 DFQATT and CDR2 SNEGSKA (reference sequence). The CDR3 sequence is CSASTGISNQPQHF. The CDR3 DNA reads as TGCAGTGCTAGTACTGGGATTAGCAATCAGCCCCAGCATTTT.

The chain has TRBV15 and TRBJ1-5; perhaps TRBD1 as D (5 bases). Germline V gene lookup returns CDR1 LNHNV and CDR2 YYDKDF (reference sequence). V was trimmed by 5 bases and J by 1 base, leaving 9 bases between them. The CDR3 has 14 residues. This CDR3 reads CATSGRDSNQPQHF. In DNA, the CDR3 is TGTGCCACCAGCGGCAGGGACAGCAATCAGCCCCAGCATTTT. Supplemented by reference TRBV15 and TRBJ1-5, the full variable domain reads DAMVIQNPRYQVTQFGKPVTLSCSQTLNHNVMYWYQQKSSQAPKLLFHYYDKDFNNEADTPDNFQSRRPNTSFCFLDIRSPGLGDTAMYLCATSGRDSNQPQHFGDGTRLSIL.

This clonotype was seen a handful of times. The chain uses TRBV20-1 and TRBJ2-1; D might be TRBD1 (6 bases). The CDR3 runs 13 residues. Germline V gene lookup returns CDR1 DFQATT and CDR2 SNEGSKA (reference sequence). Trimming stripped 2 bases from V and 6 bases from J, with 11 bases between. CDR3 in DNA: TGCAGTGCTAGAAAGGACAGCGCCAATGAGCAGTTCTTC. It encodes CSARKDSANEQFF.

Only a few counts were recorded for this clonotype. The CDR3 loop reads CSGGERLAGVVNEQFF. For the CDR3, the DNA is TGCAGCGGAGGGGAGAGACTAGCGGGAGTGGTCAATGAGCAGTTCTTC. This chain links TRBV29-1 with TRBJ2-1, with 12 bases identical to TRBD2. Germline lookup yields CDR1 SQVTM and CDR2 ANQGSEA. The V and J ends lost 7 bases and 6 bases, in that order; junction bases with no gene match: 13. The CDR3 consists of 16 residues.

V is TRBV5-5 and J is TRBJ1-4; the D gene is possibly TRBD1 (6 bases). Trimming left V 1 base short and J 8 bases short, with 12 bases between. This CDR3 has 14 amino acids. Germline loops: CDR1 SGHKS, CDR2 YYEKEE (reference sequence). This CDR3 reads CASSLLTGYEKLFF. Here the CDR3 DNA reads TGTGCCAGCAGCTTGCTAACAGGGTACGAAAAACTGTTTTTT.

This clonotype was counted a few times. The chain's CDR3 is CASSLSGGTEAFF. The DNA for the CDR3 is TGTGCCAGTAGCCTCTCAGGGGGTACTGAAGCTTTCTTT. The V and J genes are TRBV19 and TRBJ1-1; 7 bases match TRBD1. J gave up 5 bases and V 6 bases, and 6 bases lay outside the gene matches. The CDR3 runs 13 residues. Germline CDR1 LNHDA, CDR2 SQIVND (reference sequence).

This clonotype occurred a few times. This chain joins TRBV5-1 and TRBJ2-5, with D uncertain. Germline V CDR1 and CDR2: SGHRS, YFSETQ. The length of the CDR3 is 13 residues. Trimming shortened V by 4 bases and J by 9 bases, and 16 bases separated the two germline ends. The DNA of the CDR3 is TGCGCCAGCAGCATGGACCCTACCCGGGCCCAGTACTTC. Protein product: CASSMDPTRAQYF. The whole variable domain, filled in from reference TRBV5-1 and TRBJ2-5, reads KAGVTQTPRYLIKTRGQQVTLSCSPISGHRSVSWYQQTPGQGLQFLFEYFSETQRNKGNFPGRFSGRQFSNSRSEMNVSTLELGDSALYLCASSMDPTRAQYFGPGTRLLVL.

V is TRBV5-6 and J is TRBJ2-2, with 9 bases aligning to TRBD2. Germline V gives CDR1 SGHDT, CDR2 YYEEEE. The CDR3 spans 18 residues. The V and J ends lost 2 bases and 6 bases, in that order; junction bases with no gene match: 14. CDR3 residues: CASSFWAGLAGVSGELFF. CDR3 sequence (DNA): TGTGCCAGCAGCTTCTGGGCGGGATTAGCGGGAGTTTCCGGGGAGCTGTTTTTT. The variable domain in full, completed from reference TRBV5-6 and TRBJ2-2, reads DAGVTQSPTHLIKTRGQQVTLRCSPKSGHDTVSWYQQALGQGPQFIFQYYEEEERQRGNFPDRFSGHQFPNYSSELNVNALLLGDSALYLCASSFWAGLAGVSGELFFGEGSRLTVL.

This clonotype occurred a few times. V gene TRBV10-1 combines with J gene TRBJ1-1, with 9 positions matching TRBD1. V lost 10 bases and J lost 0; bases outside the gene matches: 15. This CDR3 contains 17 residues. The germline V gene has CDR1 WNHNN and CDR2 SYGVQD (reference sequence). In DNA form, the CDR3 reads TGCGCCATACGGACAGGGGTGAAAAATAGAATGAACACTGAAGCTTTCTTT. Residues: CAIRTGVKNRMNTEAFF.

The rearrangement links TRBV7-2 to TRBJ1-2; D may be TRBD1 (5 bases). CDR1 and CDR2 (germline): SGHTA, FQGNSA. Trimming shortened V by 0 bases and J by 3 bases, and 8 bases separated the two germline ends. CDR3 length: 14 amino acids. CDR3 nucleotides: TGTGCCAGCAGCTTAGCACCACAGGACTATGGCTACACCTTC. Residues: CASSLAPQDYGYTF.

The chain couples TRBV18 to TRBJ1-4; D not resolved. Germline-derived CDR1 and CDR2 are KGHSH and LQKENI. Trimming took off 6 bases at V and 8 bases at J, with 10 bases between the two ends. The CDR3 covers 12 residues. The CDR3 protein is CASSETREKLFF. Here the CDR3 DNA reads TGTGCCAGCTCCGAGACGAGGGAAAAACTGTTTTTT.

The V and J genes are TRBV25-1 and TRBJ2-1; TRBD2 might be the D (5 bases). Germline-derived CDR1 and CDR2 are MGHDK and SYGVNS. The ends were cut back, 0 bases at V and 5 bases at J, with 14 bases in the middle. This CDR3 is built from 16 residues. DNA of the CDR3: TGTGCCAGCAGTGAATATGTGGGGAGTAACAACAATGAGCAGTTCTTC. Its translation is CASSEYVGSNNNEQFF.

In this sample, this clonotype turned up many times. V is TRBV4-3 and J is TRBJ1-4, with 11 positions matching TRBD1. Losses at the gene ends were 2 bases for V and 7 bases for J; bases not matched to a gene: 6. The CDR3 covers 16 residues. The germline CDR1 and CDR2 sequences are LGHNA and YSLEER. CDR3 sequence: CASSQFRTGGGEKLFF. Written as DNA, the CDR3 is TGCGCCAGCAGCCAATTCCGGACAGGGGGCGGTGAAAAACTGTTTTTT.

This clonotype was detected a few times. CDR3 region: CASSELGGVYNSPLHF. The CDR3 DNA is TGTGCCAGCAGTGAATTGGGTGGGGTCTATAATTCACCCCTCCACTTT. The J gene is TRBJ1-6, the V gene TRBV6-1; D uncertain. The V and J ends lost 2 bases and 3 bases respectively, with 11 bases between them. CDR1 is MNHNS, CDR2 SASEGT, per germline. The CDR3 spans 16 residues.